Reported below is one TCR beta chain. This receptor's antigen is unknown. Nothing much larger sits one base from this clone, and base qualities are not available. The data belong to a study of shared clonotypes between healthy human individuals (dated by TCRdb to about 2020). Regarding the complete study: Three men and a couple of women, aged 18 to 49 years, made up the cohort. To increase sequencing depth and limit assay-specific biases, TCR repertoire library preparation and sequencing were carried out by different laboratories using diverse techniques. Leukapheresis yielded between about 0.9 and 9.5 billion PBMCs per donor. For each donor, three plates each were used for CD4 naive and CD4 memory, two plates were used for CD8 naive, and one plate was used for CD8 memory. To estimate repertoire size and how much clonotypes are shared between individuals, the study performed deep sequencing of blood TCR repertoires from roughly five healthy adults. The investigation overall reported the following: Estimated clonotype richness was generally larger for naive than for memory subsets. The small number of donors limited the genetic and exposure-history diversity represented. Clonotypes shared by all four sorted-subset donors showed higher generation probabilities than non-shared clonotypes. Across a few donors, about 5.2% of naive CD4, roughly 3.5% of naive CD8, roughly 2.2% of memory CD4, and under 0.45% of memory CD8 clonotypes were shared. Sampling was limited to blood, and TCR repertoires in tissue likely differ from TCR repertoires in blood. Pairwise subsampling indicated that sequencing depth was expected to affect the degree of clonotype sharing among donors. Even with the large sequencing depth, rarefaction of the sorted-subset datasets indicated that sequencing was incomplete.

V is cut by 3 bases and J by 3 bases, and the space between the germline ends is 15 bases. CDR1 and CDR2 (SGDLS, YYNGEE) derive from the germline V gene. Its CDR3 holds 15 amino acids, cysteine through phenylalanine. Here the CDR3 DNA is all that survives: 45 bases in frame from base 1. TCR CDR3 regions were amplified from genomic DNA by multiplex PCR using the deep immunoSEQ assay. Extracted genomic DNA from each cell subset was distributed evenly across all wells of several immunoSEQ 96-well plates, and each plate was treated as a replicate. Each replicate PCR for sorted subsets received 200 ng genomic DNA, equal to about 30,000 T cell genomes. The purified libraries were quantified using a Qubit 3.0 fluorometer, sized with a Bioanalyzer 2100, and then quantified again using the KAPA Library Quantification kit. Every immunoSEQ 96-well plate was sequenced on a separate single-read 150-cycle Illumina NextSeq 550 flow cell. Turning to the authors' computational methods: Because only junctional sequences without quality scores were contained in the immunoSEQ output, filtering matching that applied to full-length reads could not be performed. Sequences were annotated with PyIR, a Python wrapper for IgBLAST v1.9, and V/J genes and CDR3 were assigned using IMGT germline references. Reads were removed for weak V/J assignments (E-value above 1e-6), missing CDR3, stop codons, out-of-frame junctions, or ambiguous translated residues. V3J clonotypes were defined by identical inferred V gene, J gene, and CDR3 amino acid sequence. Percentage overlap between repertoires was computed as shared unique clonotypes divided by the size of the smaller repertoire. RTK rarefaction, the Chao1 estimator, and Recon v2.1 estimates of unobserved clonotypes were used to assess repertoire richness. For all TCRbeta clonotypes obtained by the gDNA method from four donors, generation probabilities were computed with OLGA. This is the immuneACCESS table as TCRdb keeps it, with only in-frame sequences that have V and J called. A part of the clones is gone; compared with another copy, unresolved V genes explain less than half, and the rest is unexplained. D and trimming come from the DNA, and the V and J calls and clone size come from that table. This sample is represented by about 1.9 million clones; approximately 92% of them were singletons. The leading ten clones occupy roughly 1.7% of the sample.

For the CD8 naive samples, CD45RO-negative cells were positively selected for CCR7, yielding a CD45RA+CCR7+ population from which TemRA cells were excluded. Donors were healthy HIV-negative adults with no recently reported acute infections or vaccinations. All donors were Caucasian adults living in Nashville, Tennessee, USA. After blood collection by leukapheresis, PBMCs were isolated using Ficoll-Histopaque density gradient centrifugation and then cryopreserved in the vapor phase of liquid nitrogen. Analytical flow cytometry was used to check the purity and quantity of every magnetically sorted T cell population. From each sorted fraction, genomic DNA was isolated and quantified by UV absorbance on a Nanodrop 2000c.

The sequence links TRBV9 to TRBJ1-1; the D gene is possibly TRBD1, with 5 bases matching. The receptor was derived from a man aged 18 to 30 in good health. Some clones in this sample may be carry-over from other donors' samples. The specimen sequenced was naive CD8+ T cells from PBMCs. This specimen's cell subset or site label, per the study, means: CD45RA+CCR7+. CDR3 loop: CASSATGKLHTEAFF. At the DNA level, the sequence is TGTGCCAGCAGCGCCACAGGAAAACTCCACACTGAAGCTTTCTTT.